This T cell receptor (beta chain) was sequenced during a study of technical replicates of blood from several donors. This clone was observed a handful of times. Clones were read by immunoSEQ multiplex PCR, and TCRdb kept only the in-frame ones, dropping some. Among over 10,000 clones, approximately 86% were seen once, and the ten largest hold about an eighth. The V gene end was trimmed by 2 bases and the J gene end by 6 bases; junction bases not matched to a gene: 1. The germline CDR1 and CDR2 sequences are SGHRS and YFSETQ. The CDR3 extends over 14 amino acids. Sequences were obtained from PBMCs. The genes are TRBV5-1 and TRBJ2-1; the match to TRBD2 covers 11 bases. This clonotype was obtained from a human donor in good health. CDR3 sequence (DNA): TGCGCCAGCAGCTTACTAGCGGGAGCCAATGAGCAGTTCTTC. Protein: CASSLLAGANEQFF.